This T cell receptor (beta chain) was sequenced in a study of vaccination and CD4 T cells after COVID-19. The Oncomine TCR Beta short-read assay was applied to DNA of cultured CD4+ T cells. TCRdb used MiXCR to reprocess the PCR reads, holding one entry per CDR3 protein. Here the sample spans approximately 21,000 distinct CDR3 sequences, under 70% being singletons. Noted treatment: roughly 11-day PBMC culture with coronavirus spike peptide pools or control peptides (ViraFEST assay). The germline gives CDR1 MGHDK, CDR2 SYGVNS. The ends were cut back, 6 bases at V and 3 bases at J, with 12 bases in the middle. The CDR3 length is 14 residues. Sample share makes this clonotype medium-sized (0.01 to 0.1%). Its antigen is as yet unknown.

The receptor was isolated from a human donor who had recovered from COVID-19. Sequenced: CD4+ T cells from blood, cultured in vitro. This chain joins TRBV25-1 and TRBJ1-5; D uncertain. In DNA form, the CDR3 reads TGTGCCAGCAGCAGGCCAGGCTTCAATCAGCCCCAGCATTTT. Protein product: CASSRPGFNQPQHF.